This passage covers 17 T cell receptor beta chains from one sample sequenced in a study of blood T cell repertoires in COVID-19. Assay used: immunoSEQ multiplex PCR; TCRdb lists only in-frame clones, some missing. The top ten hold around 9.3% of the sample, which has 300,000 to 350,000 clones, about nine tenths seen once. The sample taken for sequencing was PBMCs or T cells enriched from blood (not recorded which). The source is a young woman who had recovered from COVID-19.

Points on this clone: This sample includes further DNA sequences coding for the same CDR3. This chain links TRBV5-6 with TRBJ1-2; possible D gene TRBD1, 6 bases. Germline assignment: CDR1 SGHDT and CDR2 YYEEEE. Between the trimmed V and J ends, which lost 2 bases and 4 bases, there was a span of 9 bases. The CDR3 has 13 residues. CDR3 in DNA: TGTGCCAGCAGCTTACAGGGATCCTATGGCTACACCTTC. This translates into CASSLQGSYGYTF.

The V and J genes are TRBV6-5 and TRBJ1-1, with D possibly TRBD1 on 5 matching bases. CDR1 and CDR2 from the germline V gene are MNHEY and SVGAGI. Trimming shortened V by 7 bases and J by 1 base, and 13 bases separated the two germline ends. The CDR3 loop spans 14 amino acids. The CDR3 DNA sequence: TGTGCCAGCATTGCCAGACAGACGAACACTGAAGCTTTCTTT. Encoded protein: CASIARQTNTEAFF.

This chain connects TRBV28 to TRBJ1-3, with D uncertain. Looked up from germline, CDR1 is MDHEN and CDR2 is SYDVKM. The CDR3 is made up of 15 amino acids. Trimming took off 7 bases at V and 4 bases at J, with 17 bases between the two ends. The CDR3 here is CASNPSRQAGNTIYF. The CDR3 DNA follows: TGTGCCAGCAACCCGTCCCGGCAGGCCGGAAACACCATATATTTT.

The chain links TRBV2 to TRBJ2-3; 7 nucleotides line up with TRBD1. The CDR3 has 13 amino acids. Looked up from germline, CDR1 is SNHLY and CDR2 is FYNNEI. With V trimmed by 9 bases and J by 2 bases, 5 bases remained unmatched. The CDR3, as DNA: TGTGCCAGAGACAGGGAAGTCACAGATACGCAGTATTTT. This sequence encodes CARDREVTDTQYF. The variable domain in full, completed from reference TRBV2 and TRBJ2-3, reads EPEVTQTPSHQVTQMGQEVILRCVPISNHLYFYWYRQILGQKVEFLVSFYNNEISEKSEIFDDQFSVERPDGSNFTLKIRSTKLEDSAMYFCARDREVTDTQYFGPGTRLTVL.

This chain connects TRBV5-4 to TRBJ2-3; D gene uncertain. The CDR3 is 13 residues long. Between the trimmed V and J ends, which lost 3 bases and 2 bases, there was a span of 7 bases. Germline lookup yields CDR1 SGHNT and CDR2 YYREEE (reference sequence). The CDR3, as DNA: TGTGCCAGCAGCTCCGTCCCCACAGATACGCAGTATTTT. Protein sequence: CASSSVPTDTQYF.

This sequence joins TRBV5-4 and TRBJ2-3, with TRBD2 identical over 8 bases. The CDR3 has 16 residues. The ends lost 4 bases at V and 0 bases at J; junction bases unmatched: 7. The germline V gene has CDR1 SGHNT and CDR2 YYREEE (reference sequence). Here the CDR3 DNA reads TGTGCCAGCAGCCGGGGGGGCGGGAGAAGCACAGATACGCAGTATTTT. Its translation: CASSRGGGRSTDTQYF.

The V and J genes are TRBV29-1 and TRBJ2-5; TRBD2 matches 11 bases. Germline CDR1 reads SQVTM; CDR2 reads ANQGSEA. V lost 5 bases and J lost 3; bases outside the gene matches: 2. This CDR3 is 13 amino acids long. The chain's CDR3 is CSVKLAGEETQYF. CDR3 DNA sequence: TGCAGCGTTAAACTAGCGGGGGAAGAGACCCAGTACTTC.

The sample holds one count of this clone. The CDR3 bases are TGCGCCAGCAGCCAAGTCCTAGCGGGAGCCCAGGAGCAGTTCTTC. It encodes CASSQVLAGAQEQFF. V usage is TRBV4-3 and J usage is TRBJ2-1, with TRBD2 matching 10 bases. Unmatched junction bases numbered 7, after V lost 1 base and J lost 10 bases. The germline V gene encodes CDR1 LGHNA and CDR2 YSLEER. The CDR3 is 15 residues long.

To note about this clone: One junction end disagrees with the germline gene, perhaps due to a read error. The identical CDR3 is also encoded by other nucleotide sequences in the sample. This chain connects TRBV5-1 to TRBJ2-7; TRBD2 matches 8 bases. Germline CDR1 is SGHRS and CDR2 is YFSETQ. CDR3 length: 14 residues. The CDR3 DNA sequence: TGCGCCAGCAGCTTGGCTAGCGGGCCCTACGAACAGTACTTC. It yields the protein CASSLASGPYEQYF.

The chain has TRBV30 and TRBJ1-2, with D possibly being TRBD1 (5 bases). From germline, CDR1 is GTSNPN and CDR2 SVGIG (reference sequence). The V end was cut by 7 bases, the J end by 2 bases, with 14 bases between. The CDR3 is 13 residues long. CDR3 amino acids: CASPPKGNYGYTF. For the CDR3, the DNA is TGTGCCTCCCCCCCTAAGGGGAACTATGGCTACACCTTC.

The chain employs TRBV5-1 and TRBJ1-4; D might be TRBD1 (6 bases). The length of the CDR3 is 16 residues. Germline CDR1 and CDR2: SGHRS and YFSETQ. Trimming took off 2 bases at V and 7 bases at J, with 18 bases between the two ends. The CDR3 sequence is CASSFLLGARGEKLFF. DNA of the CDR3: TGCGCCAGCAGCTTTCTCTTGGGGGCTCGGGGTGAAAAACTGTTTTTT.

This chain uses TRBV7-9 with TRBJ2-7, with no clear D. The CDR3 has 11 amino acids. From germline, CDR1 is SEHNR and CDR2 FQNEAQ (reference sequence). V was clipped by 5 bases and J by 6 bases, with 8 bases between them. Written as DNA, the CDR3 is TGTGCCAGCAGCCTCGACTTCGAGCAGTACTTC. Translating gives CASSLDFEQYF.

The CDR3 nucleotides are TGCAGCGTCTATCACAGGGATTTTAGGGAGACCCAGTACTTC. It translates to CSVYHRDFRETQYF. The chain employs TRBV29-1 and TRBJ2-5; weak D call: TRBD1 (6 bases). The CDR3 runs 14 residues. CDR1 is SQVTM, CDR2 ANQGSEA, per germline. V was clipped by 6 bases and J by 5 bases, with 19 bases between them.

In its sample, this clone was seen once. The gene calls are TRBV19 and TRBJ2-1, with 9 positions matching TRBD1. V shed 4 bases, J shed 14 bases, and the junction held 9 bases outside the gene matches. The CDR3 runs to 13 residues. Germline values: CDR1 LNHDA, CDR2 SQIVND (reference sequence). The CDR3 coding sequence is TGTGCCAGTAGTAGGCGAAGACAGGGGGTGGAGTTCTTC. This sequence encodes CASSRRRQGVEFF.

This clone was seen just once. V gene TRBV5-1 combines with J gene TRBJ2-7; 15 bases agree with TRBD2. Looked up from germline, CDR1 is SGHRS and CDR2 is YFSETQ. After removal of 4 bases from V and 4 bases from J, the junction contained 6 bases not matched to a gene. This CDR3 region has 16 residues. The DNA for the CDR3 is TGCGCCAGCAGCCGGACTAGCGGGGGGGCCCGGTACGAGCAGTACTTC. Encoded protein: CASSRTSGGARYEQYF.

The genes are TRBV7-2 and TRBJ1-3; D might be TRBD1 (5 bases). The V gene lost 5 bases and the J gene lost 4 bases, with 15 bases spanning the gap. The CDR3 is made up of 15 amino acids. The germline CDR1 and CDR2 sequences are SGHTA and FQGNSA. CDR3 nucleotide sequence: TGTGCCAGCAGCGGCAGGACATTCTCCGGAAACACCATATATTTT. It is translated as CASSGRTFSGNTIYF.

This chain links TRBV6-5 with TRBJ2-3; maybe TRBD2 (6 bases). V gave up 4 bases and J gave up 6 bases, with 11 bases separating them. The CDR3 is made up of 13 amino acids. Germline lookup yields CDR1 MNHEY and CDR2 SVGAGI. The CDR3 DNA follows: TGTGCCAGCAGTTTCCGGGGGAGGGATACGCAGTATTTT. It codes for CASSFRGRDTQYF.